These T cell receptor beta chains were read from a single sample in a study of shared clonotypes between healthy human individuals. Produced via immunoSEQ multiplex PCR; TCRdb's table is partial and in-frame only. The sample lists more than 2 million clones, approximately 95% seen once, with 0.13% in the top ten. Sequenced: naive CD4+ T cells sorted from blood. The receptors stem from a man younger than 35 in good health. Both conserved end residues are trimmed from each CDR3. Fields, in order: J gene, V gene, CDR3 protein.

j_call: TRBJ2-3
v_call: TRBV7-8
cdr3_aa: ATSGLAGWTDTQY

j_call: TRBJ1-3
v_call: TRBV13
cdr3_aa: ASSSAGQIGNTIY

j_call: TRBJ2-3
v_call: TRBV9
cdr3_aa: ASSASGSTDTQY

j_call: TRBJ1-5
v_call: TRBV2
cdr3_aa: ASSVDRVGNQPQH

j_call: TRBJ1-6
v_call: TRBV10-3
cdr3_aa: AISAGNSPLH

j_call: TRBJ2-1
v_call: TRBV5-1
cdr3_aa: ASSLGTSYNEQF

j_call: TRBJ1-5
v_call: TRBV5-6
cdr3_aa: ASSLGQGGQPQH

j_call: TRBJ1-1
v_call: TRBV6-6
cdr3_aa: ASSAEAGGFTEAF

j_call: TRBJ1-6
v_call: TRBV9
cdr3_aa: ASRGGLDNSPLH

j_call: TRBJ2-5
v_call: TRBV5-4
cdr3_aa: ASSPGLAIETQY

j_call: TRBJ2-5
v_call: TRBV28
cdr3_aa: ASSPVRLVDGAETQY

j_call: TRBJ2-1
v_call: TRBV6-5
cdr3_aa: ASRSSGGPPNEQF

j_call: TRBJ1-2
v_call: TRBV5-4
cdr3_aa: ASSGLDAAYGYT

j_call: TRBJ2-3
v_call: TRBV19
cdr3_aa: ASSDHSRPQY

j_call: TRBJ1-2
v_call: TRBV28
cdr3_aa: ASSGRGRASYGYT

j_call: TRBJ2-7
v_call: TRBV11-2
cdr3_aa: ASSPKQGAAYEQY

j_call: TRBJ2-3
v_call: TRBV7-9
cdr3_aa: ASSPNRLAGTDTQY

j_call: TRBJ2-3
v_call: TRBV6-5
cdr3_aa: ASRRGTTRADTQY

j_call: TRBJ2-7
v_call: TRBV10-3
cdr3_aa: AIMRIGGEQY

j_call: TRBJ1-4
v_call: TRBV7-9
cdr3_aa: ASSARTGATNEKLF

j_call: TRBJ2-7
v_call: TRBV15
cdr3_aa: ATSAWDNSYEQY

j_call: TRBJ2-7
v_call: TRBV28
cdr3_aa: ASSPSGQGSYEQY

j_call: TRBJ1-1
v_call: TRBV27
cdr3_aa: ASSLAAGRAF

j_call: TRBJ2-5
v_call: TRBV9
cdr3_aa: ASSATTRPEETQY

j_call: TRBJ2-2
v_call: TRBV2
cdr3_aa: ASSDMGQGALRELF

j_call: TRBJ1-3
v_call: TRBV11-2
cdr3_aa: ASSLMSQSGNTIY

j_call: TRBJ1-1
v_call: TRBV13
cdr3_aa: ASSPGTYGGAAF

j_call: TRBJ1-5
v_call: TRBV6-5
cdr3_aa: ASSSGTGFNQPQH

j_call: TRBJ1-1
v_call: TRBV28
cdr3_aa: ASSLGDRLYTEAF

j_call: TRBJ2-5
v_call: TRBV7-2
cdr3_aa: ASSSPGAQY

j_call: TRBJ1-6
v_call: TRBV2
cdr3_aa: ASSVWTRYSPLH

j_call: TRBJ1-4
v_call: TRBV4-2
cdr3_aa: ASSPGFGTVTGEKLF

j_call: TRBJ1-1
v_call: TRBV10-3
cdr3_aa: AIGASDRTNTEAF

j_call: TRBJ2-3
v_call: TRBV5-1
cdr3_aa: ATTLDRGTDTQY

j_call: TRBJ2-7
v_call: TRBV7-9
cdr3_aa: ASSPRQGGDEQY

j_call: TRBJ1-1
v_call: TRBV20-1
cdr3_aa: SAPRSTEAF

j_call: TRBJ1-3
v_call: TRBV6-5
cdr3_aa: ASSLDNSGNTIY

j_call: TRBJ1-2
v_call: TRBV18
cdr3_aa: ASSTGYYGYT

j_call: TRBJ1-1
v_call: TRBV5-1
cdr3_aa: ASSREGGESEAF